This is a list of T cell receptor beta chains from one sample in a study of OX40 agonist ivuxolimab in advanced cancers. The table came from immunoSEQ multiplex PCR; TCRdb's copy has only in-frame clones and leaves some out. The sample lists 65,000 to 90,000 clones; roughly nine tenths were seen once. The source material was CD4+ or CD8+ T cells sorted from blood, sampled in a trial of the OX40 agonist ivuxolimab. The receptor source for this set is an adult with an advanced solid tumor such as melanoma, head and neck, liver or kidney cancer. Each CDR3 is given with its conserved first and last residue. Fields, in order: clone size, V gene, D gene, J gene, CDR3 protein, CDR3 DNA. The D gene is left open where the match is weak. Clone size, where shown, is once, few, many, or a class for clones that have expanded.

>once|TRBV15|TRBD2|TRBJ2-5
CATSRLAGLQETQYF
TGTGCCACCAGCAGGCTAGCGGGCCTCCAAGAGACCCAGTACTTC
>-|TRBV5-1|-|TRBJ2-1
CASSLGQEYNEQFF
TGCGCCAGCAGCTTGGGACAGGAGTACAATGAGCAGTTCTTC
>-|TRBV2|-|TRBJ1-3
CATPQGSGNTIYF
TGTGCCACTCCTCAGGGCTCTGGAAACACCATATATTTT
>-|TRBV10-3|-|TRBJ2-2
CATAGGFRVSGELFF
TGTGCCACCGCTGGGGGTTTCAGGGTTTCCGGGGAGCTGTTTTTT
>-|TRBV14|-|TRBJ1-5
CASSRPSQSNQPQHF
TGTGCCAGCAGCCGGCCCTCTCAGTCAAATCAGCCCCAGCATTTT
>-|TRBV28|TRBD2|TRBJ2-7
CASSLAGVTYEQYF
TGTGCCAGCAGTTTGGCGGGAGTGACCTACGAGCAGTACTTC
>-|TRBV6-6|-|TRBJ1-2
CASSTSGGDSYGYTF
TGTGCCAGCAGCACCTCCGGGGGGGATAGCTATGGCTACACCTTC
>-|TRBV7-3|-|TRBJ2-1
CASSSFTNHEQFF
TGTGCCAGCAGCTCCTTCACAAACCATGAGCAGTTCTTC
>-|TRBV4-2|TRBD1|TRBJ2-7
CASSQVGPGQGSYEQYF
TGTGCCAGCAGCCAGGTGGGACCGGGACAGGGTTCCTACGAGCAGTACTTC
>-|TRBV27|TRBD1|TRBJ2-3
CASSLAQGQGVQYF
TGTGCCAGCAGTTTAGCACAGGGGCAAGGGGTGCAGTATTTT
>-|TRBV30|-|TRBJ2-7
CAWAPRGAYEQYF
TGTGCCTGGGCCCCCCGGGGAGCCTACGAGCAGTACTTC
>-|TRBV6-5|TRBD1|TRBJ1-1
CASSYPGQKTTEAFF
TGTGCCAGCAGTTATCCGGGACAGAAGACCACTGAAGCTTTCTTT
>-|TRBV18|-|TRBJ1-3
CASSPPNHGVTIYF
TGTGCCAGCTCACCACCGAACCACGGGGTTACCATATATTTT
>-|TRBV18|-|TRBJ2-7
CASSQSGGPYEQYF
TGTGCCAGCTCACAATCCGGGGGTCCTTACGAGCAGTACTTC
>-|TRBV28|-|TRBJ2-7
CASSSVLYEQYF
TGTGCCAGCAGTTCAGTCCTTTACGAGCAGTACTTC
>-|TRBV19|-|TRBJ2-1
CASSTRNEQFF
TGTGCCAGTAGTACTAGAAATGAGCAGTTCTTC
>few|TRBV18|-|TRBJ2-7
CASSPGTPSYEQYF
TGTGCCAGCTCACCAGGGACCCCTTCCTACGAGCAGTACTTC
>few|TRBV30|-|TRBJ1-1
CAWSSGLAAFF
TGTGCCTGGAGCTCCGGCCTAGCGGCTTTCTTT
>-|TRBV28|-|TRBJ1-5
CASSSTGEYQPQHF
TGTGCCAGCAGTTCGACAGGAGAATATCAGCCCCAGCATTTT